This T cell receptor beta chain is drawn from a study of blood T cell repertoires in COVID-19. At the level of the study: Collection of acute and convalescent COVID-19 samples took place in the United States, Italy and Spain. PBMCs, B-cell-depleted T cells, or T cells were the source of the cDNA or gDNA that made up the material.

Source study methods: Quantification of nucleated cells was approximated via reference gene primer amplification. The repertoire was sequenced with immunoSEQ multiplex PCR; TCRdb's copy has only in-frame clones and lacks some. D and trimming come from the DNA, and the V and J calls and clone size come from that table. Of fewer than 120,000 clones in the sample, around 82% were seen once. The CDR3 consists of 16 residues. V dropped 0 bases and J dropped 0 bases, with 12 bases sitting between them. The germline V gene encodes CDR1 MNHEY and CDR2 SVGAGI. This clone appeared a single time. The chain combines TRBV6-5 with TRBJ2-7; D is perhaps TRBD1 (5 bases). The origin of this receptor is a woman aged 55-69 years with acute or convalescent COVID-19. Input material: peripheral blood. The CDR3 coding sequence is TGTGCCAGCAGTTACTCGGGGCAGGTGAGCTCCTACGAGCAGTACTTC. Encoded protein: CASSYSGQVSSYEQYF.